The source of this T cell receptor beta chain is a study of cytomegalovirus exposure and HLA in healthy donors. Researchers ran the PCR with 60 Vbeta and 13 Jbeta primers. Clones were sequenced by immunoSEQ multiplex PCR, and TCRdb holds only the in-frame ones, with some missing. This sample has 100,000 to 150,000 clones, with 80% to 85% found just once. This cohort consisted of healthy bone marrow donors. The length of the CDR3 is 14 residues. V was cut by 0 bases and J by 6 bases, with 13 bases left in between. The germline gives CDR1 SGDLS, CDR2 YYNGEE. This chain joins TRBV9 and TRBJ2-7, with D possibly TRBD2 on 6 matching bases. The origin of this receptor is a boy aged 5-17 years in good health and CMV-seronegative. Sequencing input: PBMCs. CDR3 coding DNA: TGTGCCAGCAGCGTAGCGGCGGGGATCGGCGAGCAGTACTTC. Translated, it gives CASSVAAGIGEQYF.